The entry below gives a single T cell receptor (beta chain) sequence along with its context. The data originate from a study of blood T cell repertoires in COVID-19. For the study at large: PBMCs, B-cell-depleted T cells, or T cells were the source of the cDNA or gDNA that made up the material.

Enrollees, about 18 to 90 years old, lived in roughly 24 US areas. The CDR3 totals 15 residues. The V gene's germline CDR1 is MNHEY and CDR2 SMNVEV (reference sequence). Trimming at V came to 3 bases and at J to 4 bases, leaving 5 bases not matched to a gene. The method was immunoSEQ multiplex PCR; TCRdb's version includes in-frame clones alone and lacks a portion of them. The data hold about 220,000 clones, with approximately 90% observed a single time. The V gene is TRBV27, the J gene TRBJ1-5; TRBD1 matches at 8 bases. This sequence was found in a middle-aged woman with acute COVID-19. The sequenced sample consisted of PBMCs or T cells enriched from blood (not recorded which). The CDR3 is CASSFTGGWNQPQHF. As DNA, the CDR3 is TGTGCCAGCAGTTTCACAGGGGGTTGGAATCAGCCCCAGCATTTT.